Below are 9 T cell receptor beta chains sequenced from a single sample in a study of blood T cell repertoires in COVID-19. Only in-frame clones appear in the TCRdb table, and some are missing; sequencing was by immunoSEQ multiplex PCR. Among under 150,000 clones listed, around 80% were seen once. Sequencing was done on a sample of PBMCs or T cells enriched from blood (not recorded which). The receptors stem from a man aged 35 to 55 with acute COVID-19.

The chain is built from TRBV12-5 and TRBJ2-7, with 10 bases aligning to TRBD2. Germline V gene data show CDR1 as LGHNT and CDR2 as FRNRAP. V was pared by 9 bases and J by 0 bases, with 8 bases of the junction left unmatched. The length of the CDR3 is 15 residues. The CDR3 DNA follows: TGTGCTAGAGCTCCTAGCGGGGGCCTCTCCTACGAGCAGTACTTC. Translating it yields CARAPSGGLSYEQYF.

The V gene is TRBV29-1, the J gene TRBJ2-3; perhaps TRBD1 as D (7 bases). The germline V and J ends were trimmed by 6 bases and 0 bases, with 10 bases remaining between them. The germline gives CDR1 SQVTM, CDR2 ANQGSEA. The CDR3 covers 13 residues. CDR3 loop: CSVPGGSTDTQYF. The CDR3 bases are TGCAGCGTACCAGGGGGGAGCACAGATACGCAGTATTTT.

The chain recombines TRBV3-1 (or the pseudogene TRBV3-2) with TRBJ1-5; tentative D call: TRBD1 (5 bases). Trimming shortened V by 5 bases and J by 2 bases, and 10 bases separated the two germline ends. The CDR3 length is 14 residues. From germline, CDR1 is LGHDT and CDR2 YNNKEL (reference sequence). This CDR3 is CASSTGQGNQPQHF. As DNA, the CDR3 is TGTGCCAGCAGCACAGGCCAGGGCAATCAGCCCCAGCATTTT.

The CDR3 is CASSPKWQGGEQYF. In DNA form, the CDR3 reads TGTGCCAGCAGCCCCAAATGGCAGGGAGGCGAGCAGTACTTC. The V call is TRBV7-6, the J call TRBJ2-7; D possibly corresponds to TRBD2 (6 bases). Germline-derived CDR1 and CDR2 are SGHVS and FNYEAQ. V gave up 5 bases and J gave up 6 bases, with 17 bases separating them. This CDR3 comprises 14 residues.

The rearrangement joins TRBV2 to TRBJ1-1; tentatively, D is TRBD1 (6 bases). This CDR3 has 13 amino acids. The germline V gene has CDR1 SNHLY and CDR2 FYNNEI. Trimming took 8 bases from V and 6 from J, leaving 16 bases between them. In DNA form, the CDR3 reads TGTGCCAGCCCACAGGGTATCGGTCCTGAAGCTTTCTTT. Its translation: CASPQGIGPEAFF.

V gene TRBV10-2 combines with J gene TRBJ1-1, with TRBD1 as a possible D gene (6 bases). CDR3 length: 12 residues. V was trimmed by 8 bases and J by 6 bases, leaving 13 bases between them. Germline CDR1 WSHSY, CDR2 SAAADI. The CDR3 sequence: CASRTGISEAFF. The CDR3 coding sequence is TGCGCCAGCCGTACAGGGATATCTGAAGCTTTCTTT.

The chain uses TRBV7-3 and TRBJ1-1; a weak D match, TRBD1 (5 bases). Per germline, CDR1 SGHTA and CDR2 FQGTGA. V was clipped by 1 base and J by 3 bases, with 12 bases between them. The CDR3 contains 15 residues. This CDR3 reads CASSLRGRVDTEAFF. CDR3 nucleotides: TGTGCCAGCAGCTTAAGGGGCAGGGTGGACACTGAAGCTTTCTTT. The whole variable domain, remainder taken from reference TRBV7-3 and TRBJ1-1, is GAGVSQTPSNKVTEKGKYVELRCDPISGHTALYWYRQSLGQGPEFLIYFQGTGAADDSGLPNDRFFAVRPEGSVSTLKIQRTERGDSAVYLCASSLRGRVDTEAFFGQGTRLTVV.

The chain couples TRBV12-3 or TRBV12-4 to TRBJ2-5; unclear D gene. V lost 7 bases and J lost 7, with 16 bases in between. The CDR3 spans 13 residues. Here the CDR3 reads CASTPRQTATQYF. CDR3 DNA sequence: TGTGCCAGCACCCCCCGACAAACTGCGACCCAGTACTTC.

The genes are TRBV7-9 and TRBJ1-2, with D unresolved. The CDR3 sequence is 17 residues long. Trimming left V 1 base short and J 0 bases short, with 15 bases between. Germline lookup yields CDR1 SEHNR and CDR2 FQNEAQ (reference sequence). CDR3 amino acids: CASSLDWADEANYGYTF. CDR3 coding DNA: TGTGCCAGCAGCTTAGACTGGGCAGATGAAGCTAACTATGGCTACACCTTC.